This T cell receptor (beta chain) was captured by sequencing in a study of T cell repertoires in cytomegalovirus infection (dated by TCRdb to the late 2010s). About the study as a whole: Donor HLA type was relevant to the analysis, because carriage of CMV infection together with the matching HLA type was indicated by public TCR beta signatures.

The study at large found these results: Carriers of CMV infection plus the relevant HLA type were discriminated by the cumulative frequency of public TCR beta family members in the study cohort and in an independent 352-donor cohort. The ex vivo response was dominated by HLA-C-restricted CMV-specific TCR beta clonotypes, which also provided the single most frequent clonotype in two of eight donors.

Sequencing was carried out with an Illumina HiSeq 1500. The public reads were run again by TCRdb, first through fastp at Q25 and then through MiXCR, and only productive beta chains were kept. Each CDR3 protein appears once, grouped with its most common genes and DNA. This sample comprises 200,000 to 300,000 distinct CDR3 sequences, 9.1% of them detected only once. The ten largest clones take up about 15% of the sample. CDR1 and CDR2, looked up from the germline V gene (reference sequence), are LNHNV and YYDKDF. V loses 1 base of germline sequence and J loses 4 bases, and the interval between the two ends is 14 bases. From cysteine to phenylalanine, the CDR3 is 17 amino acids long. Left in the record is the CDR3 DNA by itself, 51 bases read in frame from the first base. This clonotype was counted a few times. Which antigen it targets is not known. Base qualities are not provided; no much larger clone lies one nucleotide away.

The sequencing sample was made of PBMCs. Here the chain combines TRBV15 and TRBJ2-6; the D gene identity is not certain. The sequence derives from a human donor in good health (CMV status not recorded). Some clones in this sample may be carry-over from other donors' samples. The CDR3 amino acid sequence is: CATSRAPVDPGANVLTF. The DNA reads TGTGCCACCAGCAGAGCCCCGGTCGACCCCGGGGCCAACGTCCTGACTTTC.